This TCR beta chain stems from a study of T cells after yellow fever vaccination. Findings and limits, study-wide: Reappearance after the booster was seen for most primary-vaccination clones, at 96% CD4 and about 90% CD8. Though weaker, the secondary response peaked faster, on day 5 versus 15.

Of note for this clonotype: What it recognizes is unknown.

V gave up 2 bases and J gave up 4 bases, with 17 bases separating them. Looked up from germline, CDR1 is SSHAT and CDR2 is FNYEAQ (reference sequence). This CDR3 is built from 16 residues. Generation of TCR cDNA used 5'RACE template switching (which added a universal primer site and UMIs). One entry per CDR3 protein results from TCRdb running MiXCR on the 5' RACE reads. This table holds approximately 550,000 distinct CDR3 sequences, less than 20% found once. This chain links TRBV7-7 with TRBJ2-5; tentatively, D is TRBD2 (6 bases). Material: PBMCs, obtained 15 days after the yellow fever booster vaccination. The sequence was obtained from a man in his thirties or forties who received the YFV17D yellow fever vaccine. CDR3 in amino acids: CASSLRPFVGGETQYF. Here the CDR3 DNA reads TGTGCCAGCAGCTTAAGACCCTTCGTGGGGGGAGAGACCCAGTACTTC.